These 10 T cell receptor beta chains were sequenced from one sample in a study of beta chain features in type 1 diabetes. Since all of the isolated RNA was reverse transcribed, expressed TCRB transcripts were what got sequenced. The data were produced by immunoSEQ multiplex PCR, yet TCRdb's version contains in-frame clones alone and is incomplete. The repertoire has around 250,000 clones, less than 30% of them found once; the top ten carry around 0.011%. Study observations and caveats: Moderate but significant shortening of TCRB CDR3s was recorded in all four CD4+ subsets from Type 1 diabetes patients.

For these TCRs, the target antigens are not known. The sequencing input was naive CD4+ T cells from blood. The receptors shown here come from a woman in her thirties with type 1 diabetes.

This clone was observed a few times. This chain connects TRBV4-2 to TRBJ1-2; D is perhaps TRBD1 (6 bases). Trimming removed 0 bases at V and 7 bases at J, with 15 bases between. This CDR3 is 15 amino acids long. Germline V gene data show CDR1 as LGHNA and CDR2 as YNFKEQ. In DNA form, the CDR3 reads TGTGCCAGCAGCCAAGATCAGTTGCCAGGGGCTGGCTACACCTTC. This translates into CASSQDQLPGAGYTF.

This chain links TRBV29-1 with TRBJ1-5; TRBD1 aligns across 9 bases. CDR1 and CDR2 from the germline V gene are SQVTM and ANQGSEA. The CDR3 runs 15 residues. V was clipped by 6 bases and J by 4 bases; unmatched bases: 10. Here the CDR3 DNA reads TGCAGCGTCGTAACCGGGACAGGGCCGAATCAGCCCCAGCATTTT. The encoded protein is CSVVTGTGPNQPQHF.

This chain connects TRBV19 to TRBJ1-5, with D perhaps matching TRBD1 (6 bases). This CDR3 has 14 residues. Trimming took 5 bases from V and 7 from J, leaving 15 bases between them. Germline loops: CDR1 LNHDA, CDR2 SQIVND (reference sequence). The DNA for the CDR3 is TGTGCCAGTAGTGTCGACAGGAATAACCAGCCCCAGCATTTT. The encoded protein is CASSVDRNNQPQHF.

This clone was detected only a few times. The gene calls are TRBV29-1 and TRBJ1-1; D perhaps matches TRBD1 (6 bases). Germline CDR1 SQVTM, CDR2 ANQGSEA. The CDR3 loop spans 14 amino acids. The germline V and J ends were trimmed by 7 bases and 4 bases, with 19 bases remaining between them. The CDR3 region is CSGVTQGVGTEAFF. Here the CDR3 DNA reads TGCAGCGGTGTGACACAGGGCGTGGGCACTGAAGCTTTCTTT.

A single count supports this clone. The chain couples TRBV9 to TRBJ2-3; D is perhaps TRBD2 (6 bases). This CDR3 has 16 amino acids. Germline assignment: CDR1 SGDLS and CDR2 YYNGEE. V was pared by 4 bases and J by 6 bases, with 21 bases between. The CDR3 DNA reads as TGTGCCAGCAGCCCCCCCGCGGGAACTGGTGGGGATACGCAGTATTTT. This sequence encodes CASSPPAGTGGDTQYF.

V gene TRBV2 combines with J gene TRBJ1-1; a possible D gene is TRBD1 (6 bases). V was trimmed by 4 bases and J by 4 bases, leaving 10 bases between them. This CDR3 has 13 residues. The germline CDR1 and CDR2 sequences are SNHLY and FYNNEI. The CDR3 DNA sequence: TGTGCCAGCAGTGGGGACACTATCACTGAAGCTTTCTTT. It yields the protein CASSGDTITEAFF. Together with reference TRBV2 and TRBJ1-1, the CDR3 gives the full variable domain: EPEVTQTPSHQVTQMGQEVILRCVPISNHLYFYWYRQILGQKVEFLVSFYNNEISEKSEIFDDQFSVERPDGSNFTLKIRSTKLEDSAMYFCASSGDTITEAFFGQGTRLTVV.

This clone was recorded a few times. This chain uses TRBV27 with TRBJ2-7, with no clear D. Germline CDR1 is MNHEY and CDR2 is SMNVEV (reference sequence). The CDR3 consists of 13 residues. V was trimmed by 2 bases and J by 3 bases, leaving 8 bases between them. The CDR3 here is CASSLGSIYEQYF. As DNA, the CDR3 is TGTGCCAGCAGTTTAGGTAGCATCTACGAGCAGTACTTC.

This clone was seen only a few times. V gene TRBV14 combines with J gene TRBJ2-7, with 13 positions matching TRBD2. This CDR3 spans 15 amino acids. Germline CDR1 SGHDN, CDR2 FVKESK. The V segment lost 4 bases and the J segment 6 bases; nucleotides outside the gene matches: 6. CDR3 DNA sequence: TGTGCCAGCAGCCCCCAACTAGCGGGAGGGCCCGAGCAGTACTTC. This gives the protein CASSPQLAGGPEQYF.

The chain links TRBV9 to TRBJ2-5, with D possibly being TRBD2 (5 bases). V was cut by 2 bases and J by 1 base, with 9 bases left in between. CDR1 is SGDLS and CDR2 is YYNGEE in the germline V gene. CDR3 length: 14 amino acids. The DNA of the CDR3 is TGTGCCAGCAGCGTCGGGAACTTCCAAGAGACCCAGTACTTC. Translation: CASSVGNFQETQYF.

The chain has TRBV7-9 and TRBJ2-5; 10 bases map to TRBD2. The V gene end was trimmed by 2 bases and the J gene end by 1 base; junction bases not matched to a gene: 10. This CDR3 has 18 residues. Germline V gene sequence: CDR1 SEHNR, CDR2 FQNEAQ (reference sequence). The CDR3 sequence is CASSLKGSSGGAQETQYF. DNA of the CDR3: TGTGCCAGCAGCTTAAAGGGCTCTAGCGGGGGTGCCCAAGAGACCCAGTACTTC.